The clone carrying this TCR beta chain has just one count. V dropped 5 bases and J dropped 0 bases, with 13 bases sitting between them. Germline V gene sequence: CDR1 SGHTA, CDR2 FQGTGA. This CDR3 is 16 amino acids long. The sample belongs to a study of identifying expanded T cells in peripheral blood. The repertoire was sequenced with immunoSEQ multiplex PCR; TCRdb's copy has only in-frame clones and lacks some. The data contain about 86,000 clones, 88% of them singletons. Material: blood. J is TRBJ2-2 and V is TRBV7-3; tentative D call: TRBD1 (6 bases). The origin of this receptor is a person aged 18 to 69 in good health. This CDR3 reads CASSPLQGANTGELFF. The CDR3 nucleotides read TGTGCCAGCAGCCCCTTACAGGGCGCGAACACCGGGGAGCTGTTTTTT.